This T cell receptor beta chain derives from a study of neurological immune-mediated disorders. Study-wide results and caveats: Private repertoires in all groups were suggested by the absence of shared CDR3 amino acid sequences among expanded clones across subjects.

About this clonotype itself: Its target is unknown. One end of the junction varies from germline; a read error may be responsible.

There are 15 residues in the CDR3. Germline V gene lookup returns CDR1 SGHRS and CDR2 YFSETQ. Synthesis of cDNA used 5'RACE (with 10-nucleotide random UMIs). MiXCR was run by TCRdb on the 5' RACE reads, yielding one entry per CDR3 protein. The sample contains about 74,000 distinct CDR3 sequences, around 5.2% of which appear only once. The receptor comes from a man younger than 35 with multiple sclerosis. The sequencing input was PBMCs. The rearrangement joins TRBV5-1 to TRBJ1-6; D might be TRBD1 (5 bases). The CDR3 here is CASSFVAGDNSPLNF. For the CDR3, the DNA is TGCGCCAGCAGCTTTGTTGCGGGGGATAATTCACCCCTCAACTTT.